The 24 T cell receptor beta chains presented below share a single source sample, sequenced in a study of OX40 agonist ivuxolimab in advanced cancers. Produced via immunoSEQ multiplex PCR; TCRdb's table is partial and in-frame only. The data show more than 75,000 clones, 80% to 90% seen once. The input for sequencing was CD4+ or CD8+ T cells sorted from blood, taken in a trial of the OX40 agonist ivuxolimab. These receptors came from an adult with an advanced solid tumor such as melanoma, head and neck, liver or kidney cancer.

V gene TRBV27 combines with J gene TRBJ2-2; TRBD2 might be the D (5 bases). The CDR3 covers 14 residues. The V end lost 5 bases, the J end lost 2 bases, and 9 bases lay between the germline ends. The germline V gene encodes CDR1 MNHEY and CDR2 SMNVEV (reference sequence). CDR3 DNA sequence: TGTGCCAGCAGTCCTCGACTAAACACCGGGGAGCTGTTTTTT. Amino acid sequence: CASSPRLNTGELFF.

The chain couples TRBV20-1 to TRBJ2-5; D may correspond to TRBD1 or TRBD2 (5 bases each). Germline V lookup: CDR1 DFQATT, CDR2 SNEGSKA (reference sequence). Trimming removed 3 bases from V and 5 bases from J, with 7 bases in between. This CDR3 contains 11 residues. Here the CDR3 reads CSASREETQYF. The CDR3 DNA is TGCAGTGCTAGCAGGGAGGAGACCCAGTACTTC.

This clone was detected only once. This sequence joins TRBV25-1 and TRBJ1-5, with D uncertain. From germline, CDR1 is MGHDK and CDR2 SYGVNS. The CDR3 runs 16 residues. Trimming removed 4 bases from V and 0 bases from J, with 13 bases in between. This chain's CDR3 is CASSGREDVSNQPQHF. In DNA, the CDR3 is TGTGCCAGCAGTGGCCGGGAGGACGTTAGCAATCAGCCCCAGCATTTT.

The sample holds one count of this clone. V gene TRBV2 combines with J gene TRBJ2-7; the D gene is possibly TRBD1 (6 bases). The V end lost 7 bases, the J end lost 4 bases, and 11 bases lay between the germline ends. This CDR3 region has 12 residues. Germline V gene data show CDR1 as SNHLY and CDR2 as FYNNEI. CDR3: CASNPGAYEQYF. In DNA, the CDR3 is TGTGCCAGCAACCCAGGGGCGTACGAGCAGTACTTC.

The V call is TRBV21-1, the J call TRBJ2-4; the DNA was not compared with TRBD1, the D call given in the table. TRBV21-1 is listed as a pseudogene. This CDR3 is 18 amino acids long. CDR3: CASSFRTAGVLAKNIQYF. The CDR3 DNA reads as TGTGCCAGCAGCTTTCGGACAGCTGGGGTGCTAGCCAAAAACATTCAGTACTTC.

The V gene is TRBV29-1, the J gene TRBJ1-1; TRBD1 agrees at 8 bases. The germline V gene has CDR1 SQVTM and CDR2 ANQGSEA. The junction had 7 bases not matched to a gene; V was cut back by 7 bases and J by 0 bases. This CDR3 has 14 residues. CDR3 DNA: TGCAGCGCTATGGGGGGACAGGTGAACACTGAAGCTTTCTTT. Translated: CSAMGGQVNTEAFF. Complete variable domain (other parts from reference TRBV29-1 and TRBJ1-1): SAVISQKPSRDICQRGTSLTIQCQVDSQVTMMFWYRQQPGQSLTLIATANQGSEATYESGFVIDKFPISRPNLTFSTLTVSNMSPEDSSIYLCSAMGGQVNTEAFFGQGTRLTVV.

This sequence joins TRBV29-1 and TRBJ1-1; D is possibly TRBD1 (6 bases). The germline V gene encodes CDR1 SQVTM and CDR2 ANQGSEA. The CDR3 covers 12 residues. V was cut by 8 bases and J by 5 bases, with 15 bases left in between. CDR3: CSSYRRGTEAFF. The CDR3 DNA reads TGCAGCTCCTACAGGAGGGGGACTGAAGCTTTCTTT.

The chain couples TRBV5-6 to TRBJ1-5; D may be TRBD1 (6 bases). The CDR3 is 13 residues long. The germline CDR1 and CDR2 sequences are SGHDT and YYEEEE. Trimming left V 4 bases short and J 4 bases short, with 9 bases between. CDR3 sequence reads: CASSQDRNQPQHF. CDR3 bases: TGTGCCAGCAGCCAGGACAGAAATCAGCCCCAGCATTTT.

The chain has TRBV6-4 and TRBJ2-2; D not resolved. V was shortened by 5 bases and J by 6 bases, with 13 bases between the two germline ends. The germline CDR1 and CDR2 sequences are MRHNA and SNTAGT. CDR3 length: 14 residues. The CDR3 bases are TGTGCCAGCAGTCCTTCGAACCCCCCCGGGGAGCTGTTTTTT. Translation gives CASSPSNPPGELFF.

The chain has TRBV7-5 and TRBJ2-6; the table names TRBD1, a call not compared with the DNA. TRBV7-5 counts as a pseudogene. CDR3 length: 17 amino acids. This CDR3 reads CARTTQCRQSRANVLTF. The CDR3 nucleotides read TGTGCCAGAACTACTCAGTGTAGACAAAGTCGGGCCAACGTCCTGACTTTC.

This chain connects TRBV30 to TRBJ2-1, with D unclear. Deletions cut 3 bases from V and 9 bases from J, with 21 bases between. Germline loops: CDR1 GTSNPN, CDR2 SVGIG (reference sequence). The CDR3 sequence is 15 residues long. The CDR3 nucleotides read TGTGCCTGGAGGGCATTTGGGCCTCTTGGTAGTGAGCAGTTCTTC. This codes for CAWRAFGPLGSEQFF.

This chain joins TRBV7-6 and TRBJ1-2; TRBD1 aligns across 12 bases. This CDR3 comprises 15 residues. Germline lookup yields CDR1 SGHVS and CDR2 FNYEAQ. V gave up 5 bases and J gave up 8 bases; unmatched junction bases: 9. In DNA form, the CDR3 reads TGTGCCAGCAGCGCAACCGGGACAGGGGGCGAAGGCTACACCTTC. Translating gives CASSATGTGGEGYTF.

The chain is built from TRBV19 and TRBJ2-5; the D gene could be TRBD1 or TRBD2 (5 bases each). Matching the DNA end better, TRBJ2-7 makes the J call doubtful. The length of the CDR3 is 14 residues. Germline loops: CDR1 LNHDA, CDR2 SQIVND (reference sequence). The CDR3 sequence: CASSIVTAGSEQYF. CDR3 coding DNA: TGTGCCAGTAGTATAGTTACGGCAGGGAGCGAGCAGTACTTC.

This clone came up once. This chain's CDR3 is CASSLTGPPNYGYTF. CDR3 bases: TGTGCCAGCAGTCTCACAGGGCCCCCTAACTATGGCTACACCTTC. V is TRBV2 and J is TRBJ1-2, with D possibly TRBD1 on 6 matching bases. Germline CDR1 is SNHLY and CDR2 is FYNNEI. The CDR3 sequence is 15 residues long. Trimming stripped 5 bases from V and 0 bases from J, with 13 bases between.

Comments on this clone: At one end the junction does not follow the germline gene, possibly because of a read error. The chain has TRBV29-1 and TRBJ1-2; D not certain. Germline-derived CDR1 and CDR2 are SQVTM and ANQGSEA. The CDR3 spans 11 residues. CDR3 DNA sequence: TGCAGCGCTCTCGGTGGCGTAGGCTACGCCTTC. Its translation: CSALGGVGYAF.

The sample holds a few counts of this clone. This rearrangement joins TRBV2 to TRBJ1-1, with D uncertain. The CDR3 spans 13 residues. V lost 2 bases and J 3 bases, leaving 7 bases between the germline ends. Looked up from germline, CDR1 is SNHLY and CDR2 is FYNNEI. CDR3 bases: TGTGCCAGCAGTGAATTGGAGGACACTGAAGCTTTCTTT. Encoded protein: CASSELEDTEAFF.

V usage is TRBV11-2 and J usage is TRBJ2-7, with no clear D. V lost 1 base and J 2 bases, leaving 9 bases between the germline ends. Germline V gene lookup returns CDR1 SGHAT and CDR2 FQNNGV. The CDR3 contains 14 residues. The CDR3 sequence is CASSLAGQTYEQYF. In DNA, the CDR3 is TGTGCCAGCAGCTTAGCCGGCCAGACCTACGAGCAGTACTTC. The whole variable domain, filled in from reference TRBV11-2 and TRBJ2-7, reads EAGVAQSPRYKIIEKRQSVAFWCNPISGHATLYWYQQILGQGPKLLIQFQNNGVVDDSQLPKDRFSAERLKGVDSTLKIQPAKLEDSAVYLCASSLAGQTYEQYFGPGTRLTVT.

This chain uses TRBV7-2 with TRBJ2-7; TRBD1 might be the D (6 bases). The length of the CDR3 is 16 residues. CDR1 SGHTA and CDR2 FQGNSA come from the germline V gene. Deletions cut 1 base from V and 0 bases from J, with 13 bases between. CDR3 nucleotide sequence: TGTGCCAGCAGCTTAGTAGGTGGGGGCACCTCCTACGAGCAGTACTTC. Translation gives CASSLVGGGTSYEQYF.

The V call is TRBV18, the J call TRBJ1-4; TRBD1 is a possible D gene (6 bases). This CDR3 is built from 14 residues. From germline, CDR1 is KGHSH and CDR2 LQKENI. Trimming pared 2 bases from V and 4 bases from J, leaving 8 bases between. CDR3 nucleotides: TGTGCCAGCTCACCAAACAGGGTTAATGAAAAACTGTTTTTT. This translates into CASSPNRVNEKLFF.

The gene calls are TRBV4-1 and TRBJ2-1; D remains unclear. The CDR3 runs 13 residues. The V end lost 1 base, the J end lost 5 bases, and 6 bases lay between the germline ends. Germline V CDR1 and CDR2: MGHRA, YSYEKL. CDR3 protein: CASSQVQNNEQFF. Written as DNA, the CDR3 is TGCGCCAGCAGCCAAGTGCAAAACAATGAGCAGTTCTTC.

The chain joins TRBV30 to TRBJ1-2; 8 positions match TRBD1. The germline V gene encodes CDR1 GTSNPN and CDR2 SVGIG (reference sequence). The CDR3 sequence is 13 residues long. The V segment lost 4 bases and the J segment 8 bases; nucleotides outside the gene matches: 9. The CDR3 sequence is CAWNTGTGGGYTF. CDR3 in DNA: TGTGCCTGGAATACCGGGACAGGCGGGGGCTACACCTTC.

The chain has TRBV4-1 and TRBJ2-3; D possibly corresponds to TRBD2 (6 bases). Germline V gene data show CDR1 as MGHRA and CDR2 as YSYEKL. The CDR3 extends over 14 amino acids. Trimming shortened V by 4 bases and J by 6 bases, and 14 bases separated the two germline ends. CDR3: CASSPLSGVDTQYF. DNA for the CDR3: TGCGCCAGCAGCCCGTTATCGGGAGTTGATACGCAGTATTTT.

This clone has more than one count but fewer than ten. The chain is built from TRBV19 and TRBJ2-3; D remains ambiguous. Germline V lookup: CDR1 LNHDA, CDR2 SQIVND (reference sequence). V was pared by 4 bases and J by 4 bases, with 9 bases between. CDR3 length equals 13 residues. CDR3 sequence reads: CASSTNGADTQYF. Written as DNA, the CDR3 is TGTGCCAGTAGTACGAACGGAGCAGATACGCAGTATTTT.

This clone was seen just once. V and J are TRBV19 and TRBJ2-1; unclear D gene. The CDR3 runs 12 residues. Trimming removed 9 bases from V and 6 bases from J, with 12 bases in between. Germline CDR1 and CDR2: LNHDA and SQIVND (reference sequence). The CDR3 sequence: CARPLSRNEQFF. The CDR3 nucleotides are TGTGCCAGACCACTTTCGCGCAATGAGCAGTTCTTC.